This T cell receptor beta chain was identified in a study of blood T cells in healthy people across ages. The donors, all healthy, were Caucasians living in Russia, aged roughly 6 to 100. The authors isolated at least 6 million PBMCs per sample. A remark on this clonotype: The antigen is undetermined.

Study results and caveats: Donor CMV status, an unknown factor, possibly confounded changes in expanded clonotypes.

Combining a sample-barcoded 5' primer with a J-beta primer mix, a second PCR ran for 7 to 11 cycles. TCRdb reprocessed the 5' RACE reads with MiXCR, giving one entry per CDR3 protein. The data hold 1.5 million to 2 million distinct CDR3 sequences, with roughly a third observed a single time. Germline CDR1 is DFQATT and CDR2 is SNEGSKA (reference sequence). The junction had 9 bases not matched to a gene; V was cut back by 1 base and J by 11 bases. The CDR3 is made up of 14 amino acids. Sequences were obtained from blood. The source of this sequence is a woman aged 30 to 39 in good health. The chain couples TRBV20-1 to TRBJ2-5, with TRBD1 identical over 11 bases. Here the CDR3 reads CSARVGTGGAEQYF. CDR3 coding DNA: TGCAGTGCTAGAGTAGGGACAGGGGGAGCGGAGCAGTACTTC.